This T cell receptor beta chain was profiled in a study of blood T cell repertoires in COVID-19. Overall study context: T cells, B-cell-depleted T cells, or PBMCs supplied cDNA or gDNA.

The CDR3 is made up of 16 amino acids. The ends were cut back, 5 bases at V and 0 bases at J, with 13 bases in the middle. Germline values: CDR1 SGHNT, CDR2 YENEEA. The protocol was immunoSEQ multiplex PCR, while the TCRdb copy is restricted to in-frame clones and leaves out a portion. The table includes around 95,000 clones, over 70% detected once. The rearrangement joins TRBV11-3 to TRBJ2-2; D is uncertain. Sequencing was performed on peripheral blood. This clonotype originated in an elderly woman with acute or convalescent COVID-19. This CDR3 is CASSPAGTTNTGELFF. CDR3 sequence (DNA): TGTGCCAGCAGCCCCGCTGGCACTACGAACACCGGGGAGCTGTTTTTT.